These T cell receptor beta chains were read from a single sample in a study of HIV-infected patients and healthy controls. Each CDR3 protein gets one entry after TCRdb re-called the 5' RACE reads with MiXCR. Here the sample spans about 7,800 distinct CDR3 sequences, about 5.9% being singletons. The sample was blood, taken before antiretroviral therapy. These receptors were obtained from an adult with HIV infection. CDR3s include the opening cysteine and the closing phenylalanine or tryptophan. Only part of the rows carry a size: once, few, many, or a class if the clone is expanded.

clone_size	v_call	j_call	cdr3_aa
many	TRBV20-1	TRBJ2-3	CSATLGQGTTDTQYF
many	TRBV4-3	TRBJ2-3	CASSQDWGTGDRGTDTQYF
many	TRBV10-3	TRBJ1-1	CAISPGTGNTEAFF
many	TRBV11-2	TRBJ2-7	CASSLVGGGAGEQYF
medium-sized	TRBV7-8	TRBJ2-7	CASSLVPGGHYEQYF
many	TRBV19	TRBJ2-3	CASNRASTDTQYF
many	TRBV12-3/TRBV12-4	TRBJ2-3	CASSFWLAGGSTDTQYF
medium-sized	TRBV7-9	TRBJ2-3	CASSSSVAGADTQYF
many	TRBV7-7	TRBJ2-2	CASSPHVSRGPGNTGELFF
medium-sized	TRBV28	TRBJ2-7	CASSLGGPTYEQYF
medium-sized	TRBV20-1	TRBJ2-3	CSAMPLAGTDTQYF
medium-sized	TRBV2	TRBJ2-3	CASIQAADTQYF
many	TRBV18	TRBJ1-6	CASSPTEGTNSPLHF
many	TRBV7-9	TRBJ1-1	CASSRTGDDTEAFF
few	TRBV7-9	TRBJ2-2	CASSLGRTGNTGELFF
large	TRBV20-1	TRBJ2-5	CSARDLEGEETQYF
NA	TRBV6-2/TRBV6-3	TRBJ2-7	CASSEPAYEQYF
many	TRBV19	TRBJ2-3	CASSLAGASTDTQYF
medium-sized	TRBV12-3/TRBV12-4	TRBJ2-3	CASSLSGFTDTQYF
many	TRBV11-2	TRBJ2-5	CASSLDPSHQYF
medium-sized	TRBV5-1	TRBJ1-1	CASSDTGGTTEAFF
many	TRBV10-3	TRBJ2-1	CAITGQGKYNEQFF
many	TRBV7-2	TRBJ2-1	CASTLSSGENEQFF
many	TRBV3-1	TRBJ2-1	CASSKVGSNEQFF
NA	TRBV7-7	TRBJ2-5	CASSLVDSREETQYF
NA	TRBV7-9	TRBJ1-3	CASSLDPFSGNTIYF
medium-sized	TRBV27	TRBJ2-1	CASSYVGYNEQFF
large	TRBV2	TRBJ2-3	CASSDYSESTDTQYF
once	TRBV25-1	TRBJ1-2	CAIAEGDGYTF
medium-sized	TRBV4-1	TRBJ1-4	CASKGPRNEKLFF